This T cell receptor (beta chain) was captured by sequencing in a study of blood T cell repertoires in COVID-19. Study details: Acute-phase and convalescent COVID-19 samples originated in the United States, Italy and Spain. The analysed material was cDNA or gDNA that came from T cells, B-cell-depleted T cells, or PBMCs.

There are 14 residues in the CDR3. The germline V gene encodes CDR1 SNHLY and CDR2 FYNNEI. Deletions cut 4 bases from V and 4 bases from J, with 11 bases between. Per the original data handling: Amplified reference gene primers provided the basis for estimating nucleated cell counts. Produced via immunoSEQ multiplex PCR; TCRdb's table is partial and in-frame only. Clone size and V and J calls were adopted from that table, with D and trimming inferred from the DNA. This table has around 120,000 clones, 70% to 90% appearing once. The source of this sequence is a human donor in a cohort sampled during active COVID-19. The sample taken for sequencing was peripheral blood. This chain joins TRBV2 and TRBJ1-3; D not certain. Here the CDR3 DNA reads TGTGCCAGCAGTGGCGGGAACTCCGGAAACACCATATATTTT. Translating gives CASSGGNSGNTIYF.